A selection of T cell receptor beta chains follows, all from one sample in a study of cytomegalovirus exposure and HLA in healthy donors. Libraries were prepared by immunoSEQ multiplex PCR; TCRdb keeps only in-frame clonotypes and omits some of them. The sample has about 200,000 clones; the top ten hold less than 0.9%. The specimen was PBMCs. All receptors come from a boy between 10 and 17 years old in good health and CMV-seronegative. Each CDR3 is given without its conserved first and last residue.

j_call v_call cdr3_aa
TRBJ2-4 TRBV28 ASSEGGAKNIQY
TRBJ1-6 TRBV7-8 ASSLGRGLDSYNSPLH
TRBJ1-1 TRBV7-9 ASSLVTVIEAF
TRBJ1-3 TRBV30 AWSAGVHGNTIY
TRBJ2-7 TRBV4-1 ASSRVGQGADEQY
TRBJ2-5 TRBV6-6 ASSRYREQETQY
TRBJ1-2 TRBV5-1 ASSSTASYGYT
TRBJ2-3 TRBV4-3 ASSQNPSGYLTDTQC
TRBJ2-1 TRBV5-4 ASSLAPGGARVHNEQF
TRBJ2-3 TRBV5-1 ASTTRGSTDTQY
TRBJ2-7 TRBV6-5 ASSMDRGPREQY
TRBJ1-1 TRBV19 ATQQGESTEAF
TRBJ2-7 TRBV6-5 ATAGGPHEQY
TRBJ1-4 TRBV28 ASRRPGNEKLF
TRBJ1-4 TRBV5-1 ASREGVTNEKLF
TRBJ2-5 TRBV6-5 ASSHQGGQETQY
TRBJ2-7 TRBV7-9 ASSRIRDTTYEQY
TRBJ1-4 TRBV4-1 ASSPVVNEKLF
TRBJ2-7 TRBV6-1 ASSAPSGTSYEQY
TRBJ2-7 TRBV28 ASSSIGTVSYEQY
TRBJ2-3 TRBV18 ASSPRRGKDTQY
TRBJ1-3 TRBV6-6 ASSYPQGNTIY
TRBJ1-6 TRBV6-4 ASSGTANNSPLH
TRBJ2-2 TRBV27 ASRLMVTGELF
TRBJ2-2 TRBV7-2 ASSLFLGELF
TRBJ2-5 TRBV27 ASSVSTGRETQY
TRBJ1-3 TRBV9 ASSEGTGGTTIY
TRBJ1-1 TRBV6-6 ASSYSGGASTEAF
TRBJ1-2 TRBV6-6 ASRGAAYGYT
TRBJ1-2 TRBV28 ASSIQGGGNGYT
TRBJ1-1 TRBV10-3 ATRQGASDTEAF
TRBJ1-2 TRBV27 ASSRSSVYGYT
TRBJ1-2 TRBV5-1 ASSLGQGDYGYT
TRBJ2-3 TRBV28 ASSGGTTTDTQY
TRBJ2-7 TRBV7-9 ASSSKIISSGHEQY
TRBJ2-5 TRBV9 ASSSSGGAGETQY
TRBJ1-2 TRBV10-3 AITADKATNYGYT
TRBJ1-1 TRBV5-6 ASSFADRESAEAF
TRBJ1-6 TRBV7-9 ASSTTGDSPLH
TRBJ1-2 TRBV4-2 ASSQDLWGLGYGYT
TRBJ1-3 TRBV4-1 ASSSPGHGVDTIY
TRBJ2-5 TRBV18 ASSPRTGEETQY
TRBJ1-4 TRBV5-6 ASSLTGTNEKLF
TRBJ2-2 TRBV5-1 ASCESNTGELF
TRBJ1-2 TRBV30 ARRRRDSGYT
TRBJ2-5 TRBV19 ASSITPGLAGLQETQY
TRBJ1-2 TRBV5-6 ASSSDRGRGGYT
TRBJ1-3 TRBV7-9 ASSPPQGYGNTIY
TRBJ2-7 TRBV6-5 ASSVGRAGYEQY
TRBJ2-5 TRBV5-1 ASSLEVGGAETQY
TRBJ2-7 TRBV27 ASITTRGRAYEQY
TRBJ2-3 TRBV7-9 ASSFFSADTDTQY
TRBJ2-2 TRBV27 ASSLLARAGTGELF
TRBJ2-7 TRBV4-1 ASSLVPGQGVYEQY
TRBJ1-1 TRBV5-1 ASRPPGFYTEAF
TRBJ1-2 TRBV7-9 ASSDAGTGVGYT
TRBJ1-3 TRBV9 ASSQNYGGSGNTIY